What follows are 17 T cell receptor beta chains derived from one specimen sequenced in a study of T cells in Graves' hyperthyroidism and ophthalmopathy. The investigators amplified TCR beta CDR3 regions from RNA transcripts. Using the HTBI primer set, a first-round RT-PCR was run on the TCR CDR3. TCRdb reanalysed the multiplex PCR reads using MiXCR and keeps one entry per CDR3 protein. This sample yields hundreds of thousands of distinct CDR3 sequences, of which about 15% are seen a single time; 12% belongs to the top ten. Specimen: blood. These receptors were obtained from a woman between 50 and 59 years old with Graves' ophthalmopathy.

The genes are TRBV19 and TRBJ2-2; 11 bases map to TRBD2. CDR1 and CDR2 (germline): LNHDA, SQIVND (reference sequence). The ends lost 3 bases at V and 0 bases at J; junction bases unmatched: 15. This CDR3 spans 21 amino acids. The CDR3 reads CASSIVLAGAFISTNTGELFF. For the CDR3, the DNA is TGTGCCAGTAGTATTGTACTAGCGGGAGCTTTTATAAGTACGAACACCGGGGAGCTGTTTTTT.

This clonotype was detected ten times or more. The chain uses TRBV7-3 and TRBJ2-7; 9 bases map to TRBD1. The CDR3 extends over 13 amino acids. J gave up 4 bases and V 8 bases, and 6 bases lay outside the gene matches. Germline CDR1 and CDR2: SGHTA and FQGTGA. CDR3 sequence: CASGLGQGYEQYF. The CDR3 nucleotides are TGTGCCAGCGGATTAGGACAGGGGTACGAGCAGTACTTC. The full variable domain, its missing parts supplied by reference TRBV7-3 and TRBJ2-7, is GAGVSQTPSNKVTEKGKYVELRCDPISGHTALYWYRQSLGQGPEFLIYFQGTGAADDSGLPNDRFFAVRPEGSVSTLKIQRTERGDSAVYLCASGLGQGYEQYFGPGTRLTVT.

Remarks on this clonotype: A much bigger clone sits one base away, suggesting this may be a read error. The chain joins TRBV30 to TRBJ1-6; D remains ambiguous. This CDR3 comprises 13 residues. Trimming took off 3 bases at V and 10 bases at J, with 13 bases between the two ends. Germline V lookup: CDR1 GTSNPN, CDR2 SVGIG (reference sequence). The CDR3 reads CAWSRASSSPLHF. DNA for the CDR3: TGTGCCTGGAGCCGCGCTAGTAGCTCACCCCTCCACTTT.

This chain joins TRBV28 and TRBJ2-4; no reliable D call. The length of the CDR3 is 14 residues. Germline V CDR1 and CDR2: MDHEN, SYDVKM. V lost 3 bases, J lost 0 bases, and 6 bases lay in between. The CDR3 nucleotides read TGTGCCAGCAGTTTTCAGGTAGCCAAAAACATTCAGTACTTC. Encoded protein: CASSFQVAKNIQYF.

This chain joins TRBV4-1 and TRBJ2-3; D is uncertain. Trimming pared 4 bases from V and 0 bases from J, leaving 14 bases between. Germline assignment: CDR1 MGHRA and CDR2 YSYEKL. The CDR3 consists of 16 residues. The CDR3 sequence is CASSPRMAESTDTQYF. Written as DNA, the CDR3 is TGCGCCAGCAGCCCCCGGATGGCGGAAAGCACAGATACGCAGTATTTT.

This clonotype was found many times. V gene TRBV7-8 combines with J gene TRBJ2-5; possibly TRBD2 for D (6 bases). Germline assignment: CDR1 SGHVS and CDR2 FQNEAQ. The V gene lost 11 bases and the J gene lost 1 base, with 14 bases spanning the gap. This CDR3 comprises 13 residues. CDR3 DNA sequence: TGTGCCGGTCGGCTAGCGTTCCAAGAGACCCAGTACTTC. Translating gives CAGRLAFQETQYF.

The sample holds many counts of this clonotype. The chain has TRBV11-2 and TRBJ2-1; unclear D gene. The CDR3 length is 13 residues. Per germline, CDR1 SGHAT and CDR2 FQNNGV. V lost 0 bases and J 6 bases, leaving 6 bases between the germline ends. CDR3 in amino acids: CASSLDRANEQFF. The CDR3 nucleotides read TGTGCCAGCAGCTTAGACCGCGCCAATGAGCAGTTCTTC.

A few counts support this clonotype. This chain joins TRBV5-1 and TRBJ1-2, with D possibly TRBD1 on 5 matching bases. Trimming removed 2 bases from V and 6 bases from J, with 17 bases in between. Germline CDR1 reads SGHRS; CDR2 reads YFSETQ. The CDR3 consists of 15 residues. The CDR3 DNA sequence: TGCGCCAGCAGCTTTAACGTCGGCCAGGGCGATGGCTACACCTTC. Amino acid sequence: CASSFNVGQGDGYTF.

The chain employs TRBV2 and TRBJ2-7; 8 bases match TRBD1. V lost 4 bases to trimming and J lost 3 bases; unmatched junction nucleotides: 8. The germline gives CDR1 SNHLY, CDR2 FYNNEI. CDR3 size: 15 residues. The CDR3 is CASSGGQGANYEQYF. As DNA, the CDR3 is TGTGCCAGCAGTGGGGGGCAGGGGGCTAACTACGAGCAGTACTTC.

This chain connects TRBV20-1 to TRBJ2-3; 12 bases fit TRBD2. CDR3 size: 20 residues. CDR1 DFQATT and CDR2 SNEGSKA come from the germline V gene (reference sequence). V dropped 1 base and J dropped 2; count of bases not matched to a gene: 16. The CDR3 DNA follows: TGCAGTGCTAGAGTTCGGGGGACTAGCGGGTCCTTTGACCACACAGATACGCAGTATTTT. Its translation is CSARVRGTSGSFDHTDTQYF.

In its sample, this clonotype was seen a few times. J is TRBJ2-3 and V is TRBV19; 9 bases map to TRBD2. Germline CDR1 LNHDA, CDR2 SQIVND (reference sequence). The CDR3 contains 14 residues. J was trimmed by 9 bases and V by 5 bases; bases with no gene match: 9. Written as DNA, the CDR3 is TGTGCCAGTAGTGATGGGACTAGCATCGCAACGCAGTATTTT. It codes for CASSDGTSIATQYF.

This clonotype has a count of ten or more. This chain joins TRBV5-1 and TRBJ2-1; the match to TRBD2 covers 8 bases. J lost 3 bases, V lost 0 bases, and 5 bases had no gene match. This CDR3 contains 16 residues. Germline V lookup: CDR1 SGHRS, CDR2 YFSETQ. CDR3 in DNA: TGCGCCAGCAGCTTGGCCGGACTAGCTGGCTACAATGAGCAGTTCTTC. Translated: CASSLAGLAGYNEQFF.

This clonotype was counted between two and nine times. The chain recombines TRBV24-1 with TRBJ2-1; D is unclear. This CDR3 has 14 amino acids. With 7 bases removed from V and 6 bases from J, the gap between germline ends came to 15 bases. Germline loops: CDR1 KGHDR, CDR2 SFDVKD. The CDR3 reads CATSGPLRVNEQFF. As DNA, the CDR3 is TGTGCCACCAGCGGCCCACTTAGGGTCAATGAGCAGTTCTTC.

This clonotype was observed a few times. This chain uses TRBV20-1 with TRBJ2-7; D is undetermined. Trimming pared 2 bases from V and 3 bases from J, leaving 17 bases between. The length of the CDR3 is 15 residues. The V gene's germline CDR1 is DFQATT and CDR2 SNEGSKA (reference sequence). DNA for the CDR3: TGCAGTGCTAGAAGTGGAAAGGCTGATCTCTACGAGCAGTACTTC. It codes for CSARSGKADLYEQYF.

This clonotype was detected only a few times. The chain joins TRBV7-2 to TRBJ1-6, with a possible D match to TRBD1 (5 bases). Trimming pared 2 bases from V and 7 bases from J, leaving 12 bases between. The CDR3 runs to 15 residues. Germline V gene sequence: CDR1 SGHTA, CDR2 FQGNSA. As DNA, the CDR3 is TGTGCCAGCAGCTTAACTCTGCGGGGCAATTCACCCCTCCACTTT. Its protein is CASSLTLRGNSPLHF.

This clonotype turned up a few times. This rearrangement joins TRBV30 to TRBJ2-2; D uncertain. V shed 7 bases and J shed 6 bases, with 9 bases lying between them. The CDR3 is 11 amino acids. The germline gives CDR1 GTSNPN, CDR2 SVGIG (reference sequence). The CDR3 sequence: CASLRAGELFF. The CDR3 DNA follows: TGTGCCTCACTAAGGGCCGGGGAGCTGTTTTTT.

The rearrangement links TRBV6-5 to TRBJ1-6; possibly TRBD1 for D (5 bases). CDR3 size: 16 residues. V was cut by 0 bases and J by 6 bases, with 12 bases left in between. Germline V gene lookup returns CDR1 MNHEY and CDR2 SVGAGI. This CDR3 is CASSYSIGRVNSPLHF. The CDR3 nucleotides are TGTGCCAGCAGTTACTCGATCGGCAGGGTTAATTCACCCCTCCACTTT.